These T cell receptor beta chains were read from a single sample in a study of vaccination and CD4 T cells after COVID-19. MiXCR was run by TCRdb on the PCR reads, yielding one entry per CDR3 protein. The sample holds roughly 9,000 distinct CDR3 sequences, 30% to 45% seen once. No antigen has been assigned to these receptors. What was sequenced was CD4+ T cells from blood, cultured in vitro. The receptors here all came from a human donor in good health. The CDR3 runs from the conserved cysteine through the conserved F or W. The order of the fields is V gene, CDR3 length, clone size, D gene, J gene, CDR3 DNA, CDR3 protein. The D gene is left open where the match is weak. Part of the rows lack a size; the others show once, few, many or a class for expanded clones.

TRBV20-1	14	-	-	TRBJ1-1	TGCAGTGCTAGAGGAGGAGCTGAAAACACTGAAGCTTTCTTT	CSARGGAENTEAFF
TRBV12-3/TRBV12-4	16	-	-	TRBJ2-7	TGTGCCAGCAGCCGTATTATAGCTCCAGGGGTTTACGAGCAGTACTTC	CASSRIIAPGVYEQYF
TRBV19	14	-	-	TRBJ1-5	TGTGCCAGTACCATCAAGGGGAGCAATCAGCCCCAGCATTTT	CASTIKGSNQPQHF
TRBV28	15	-	TRBD1	TRBJ2-5	TGTGCCAGCAGTTTACCAGGGGGAAGGTGGGAGACCCAGTACTTC	CASSLPGGRWETQYF
TRBV29-1	16	once	-	TRBJ2-3	TGCAGCGCCAGCGGAAAGGCAGCCATGTCCACAGATACGCAGTATTTT	CSASGKAAMSTDTQYF
TRBV12-3/TRBV12-4	11	-	-	TRBJ1-3	TGTGCCAGCAAGGGGGGAAACACCATATATTTT	CASKGGNTIYF
TRBV7-9	16	few	TRBD1	TRBJ1-5	TGTGCCAGCAGCTTGGAGACAGGGGGGATCAATCAGCCCCAGCATTTT	CASSLETGGINQPQHF
TRBV24-1	16	-	TRBD2	TRBJ2-3	TGTGCCACCAGTGAACCCTCCCTAGCGGGGGCCGTTGCGCAGTATTTT	CATSEPSLAGAVAQYF
TRBV20-1	14	few	-	TRBJ1-2	TGCAGTGCTTCCTCCAGGGGCCCAAACTATGGCTACACCTTC	CSASSRGPNYGYTF
TRBV19	14	few	-	TRBJ2-5	TGTGCCAGCAGGAGGGGGCGACAAGGAGAGACCCAGTACTTC	CASRRGRQGETQYF
TRBV2	14	medium-sized	TRBD1	TRBJ1-6	TGTGCCAGCAGTCCGGGACAGGGGGGTTCACCCCTCCACTTT	CASSPGQGGSPLHF
TRBV6-1	14	-	TRBD1	TRBJ2-3	TGTGCCAGCAGGAGGACAGGGTCAACAGATACGCAGTATTTT	CASRRTGSTDTQYF
TRBV6-2/TRBV6-3	14	-	-	TRBJ1-2	TGTGCCAGCAGTTACGTGGGGGCTTACTATGGCTACACCTTC	CASSYVGAYYGYTF
TRBV4-3	16	-	TRBD2	TRBJ2-7	TGCGCCAGCAGCCAAGGTGTAAGCGGGAGTCCCTACGAGCAGTACTTC	CASSQGVSGSPYEQYF
TRBV7-2	14	-	-	TRBJ2-5	TGTGCCAGCAGCTTAGGGCCCCGTAGGGAGACCCAGTACTTC	CASSLGPRRETQYF
TRBV4-2	14	-	-	TRBJ1-3	TGTGCCAGCAGCGTCATGCAGGGCAGAAACACCATATATTTT	CASSVMQGRNTIYF
TRBV6-2/TRBV6-3	15	-	TRBD1	TRBJ2-3	TGTGCCAGCACCCCAGGGGGAGAGGGCACAGATACGCAGTATTTT	CASTPGGEGTDTQYF
TRBV24-1	17	few	TRBD2	TRBJ2-1	TGTGCCACCAGTGATTTGCGGGCGGGAGATGGTTGGAATGAGCAGTTCTTC	CATSDLRAGDGWNEQFF
TRBV24-1	16	medium-sized	-	TRBJ1-5	TGTGCCACCAGTGAGGACGCGGCAGAGGTCCATCAGCCCCAGCATTTT	CATSEDAAEVHQPQHF
TRBV18	14	-	-	TRBJ1-6	TGTGCCAGCTCACCGGCGACAGGATTTTTAACCCTCCACTTT	CASSPATGFLTLHF
TRBV6-1	12	-	-	TRBJ2-7	TGTGCCAGCAGAAACAGGGGGGGGGAGCAGTACTTC	CASRNRGGEQYF
TRBV27	18	-	TRBD2	TRBJ2-6	TGTGCCAGCAGTTTAAGGACTAGCGGGAGGGGTGGGGCCAACATCCTGACTTTC	CASSLRTSGRGGANILTF
TRBV19	14	-	TRBD1	TRBJ2-7	TGTGCCACCAGAGGGACAGACAGCTCCTACGAGCAGTACTTC	CATRGTDSSYEQYF
TRBV28	15	few	TRBD1	TRBJ2-3	TGTGCCAGCAGGACCGGGACAGGCCCCACAGATACGCAGTATTTT	CASRTGTGPTDTQYF